This T cell receptor beta chain was found in a study of blood T cell repertoires in COVID-19. In the study overall: The origin of the acute and convalescent COVID-19 samples was the United States, Italy and Spain. The analysed material was cDNA or gDNA that came from T cells, B-cell-depleted T cells, or PBMCs.

Germline assignment: CDR1 SGHKS and CDR2 YYEKEE (reference sequence). V shed 4 bases and J 7 bases; nucleotides not matched to a gene: 7. This CDR3 contains 15 residues. TCRdb's table, derived via immunoSEQ multiplex PCR, lists solely in-frame clones and lacks some. The data show under 200,000 clones, roughly 79% seen once. This chain connects TRBV5-5 to TRBJ2-2, with 10 bases identical to TRBD2. Sample: peripheral blood. This clonotype originated in a man in his fifties or sixties with active or convalescent COVID-19. CDR3 sequence: CASSPLAGLSGELFF. The CDR3 DNA follows: TGTGCCAGCAGCCCACTAGCGGGACTTAGCGGGGAGCTGTTTTTT.